Listed below are T cell receptor beta chains from one sample, sequenced in a study of blood T cells in healthy people across ages. In TCRdb, the 5' RACE reads were re-called with MiXCR into one record per CDR3 protein. The table lists about 1 million distinct CDR3 sequences, less than 50% of them singletons. Sequences were obtained from blood. These receptors were taken from a woman in her fifties or sixties in good health. Each CDR3 is given with its conserved first and last residue. The D gene is left open where the match is weak. Clone size is not always given. Where it is, it says once, few, many or a class for expanded clones.

abundance	len	v_gene	d_gene	j_gene	CDR3nt	CDR3aa
-	17	TRBV13	TRBD2	TRBJ2-1	TGTGCCAGCAGCTTGTGGACTAAGCGGGAGGGTCACAATGAGCAGTTCTTC	CASSLWTKREGHNEQFF
-	13	TRBV10-3	-	TRBJ1-4	TGTGCCTCCGGCGGCAGACCGAATGAAAAACTGTTTTTT	CASGGRPNEKLFF
-	14	TRBV15	-	TRBJ1-1	TGTGCCACCAGCAGGGGAGCGATAAACACTGAAGCTTTCTTT	CATSRGAINTEAFF
-	15	TRBV20-1	TRBD2	TRBJ2-3	TGCAGTGCTAGTGGACTAGCGGGGCTGCCAGATACGCAGTATTTT	CSASGLAGLPDTQYF
few	12	TRBV3-1	-	TRBJ2-1	TGTGCCAGCAGCCAAGGGGTGGATGAGCAGTTCTTC	CASSQGVDEQFF
-	17	TRBV27	-	TRBJ2-6	TGTGCCAGCACCTCGGGGGTATCGTTCTTTGGGGCCAACGTCCTGACTTTC	CASTSGVSFFGANVLTF
many	12	TRBV29-1	-	TRBJ2-7	TGCAGCGTTGGAGGTGAGGAAAACGAGCAGTACTTC	CSVGGEENEQYF
-	22	TRBV10-1	-	TRBJ1-2	TGCGCCAGCTCCCCTTTTGACCAATTCCTTCGGCCTCACCAACAGGGTAACTATGGCTACACCTTC	CASSPFDQFLRPHQQGNYGYTF
once	17	TRBV9	TRBD2	TRBJ2-2	TGTGCCAGCAGCGCGACGGGACTAGCGGGGGGCACCGGGGAGCTGTTTTTT	CASSATGLAGGTGELFF
-	14	TRBV28	TRBD1	TRBJ1-2	TGTGCCAGCAGTTTCGACAGGGTGGACTATGGCTACACCTTC	CASSFDRVDYGYTF
-	13	TRBV29-1	-	TRBJ1-4	TGCAGCGTTGAGGGAGGGGACGGGGAAAAACTGTTTTTT	CSVEGGDGEKLFF
few	14	TRBV9	-	TRBJ2-2	TGTGCCAGCAGCGCCGGGGGCTCCACCGGGGAGCTGTTTTTT	CASSAGGSTGELFF
-	15	TRBV7-9	TRBD1	TRBJ1-2	TGTGCCAGCAGCCCCCACGGACAGGGAACCTATGGCTACACCTTC	CASSPHGQGTYGYTF
few	16	TRBV20-1	-	TRBJ1-2	TGCAGTGCTAGGAGTCAGCGTGTGTTGGGATCCTATGGCTACACCTTC	CSARSQRVLGSYGYTF
-	12	TRBV10-2	-	TRBJ2-5	TGCGCCAGCAGTTCTCTAAAAGAGGCCCAGTACTTC	CASSSLKEAQYF
-	11	TRBV10-2	-	TRBJ2-7	TGCGCCAGCAGTGAGCAGGGCGAGCAGTACTTC	CASSEQGEQYF
-	12	TRBV29-1	-	TRBJ2-5	TGCAGCGTTGGGTTCGGAGGGGAGACCCAGTACTTC	CSVGFGGETQYF
-	14	TRBV28	TRBD1	TRBJ2-1	TGTGCCAGCACCCTCAGGGGGCGCAGTAATGAGCAGTTCTTC	CASTLRGRSNEQFF
-	15	TRBV24-1	TRBD2	TRBJ2-1	TGTGCCACCAGTACCGGGACTAGCGGATACAATGAGCAGTTCTTC	CATSTGTSGYNEQFF
-	15	TRBV11-2	-	TRBJ2-3	TGTGCCAGCAGCCTCGAGTGGGGAGAGGCAGATACGCAGTATTTT	CASSLEWGEADTQYF
-	13	TRBV29-1	-	TRBJ1-1	TGCGGCCCGTACGGTGGGGAAGTAGCTGAAGCTTTCTTT	CGPYGGEVAEAFF
few	13	TRBV10-1	TRBD1	TRBJ1-2	TGCGCCAGCAGCGAGGACAGGATGGGGGGCTACACCTTC	CASSEDRMGGYTF
-	15	TRBV20-1	-	TRBJ1-4	TGCAGTGCTTCACATGGGGCAGGCCCTGGGGAAAAACTGTTTTTT	CSASHGAGPGEKLFF
-	19	TRBV20-1	TRBD2	TRBJ2-3	TGCAGTGCTAGAGAGGCCACGACTAGCGGGAGGGCCGAGACAGATACGCAGTATTTT	CSAREATTSGRAETDTQYF
once	15	TRBV20-1	TRBD1	TRBJ2-3	TGCAGTGCTGGACAACGGACAGGGGTCGTAGATACGCAGTATTTT	CSAGQRTGVVDTQYF
once	13	TRBV5-1	-	TRBJ2-7	TGCGCCAGCAGCTTAGCTGGGTTCGACGAGCGGTACTTC	CASSLAGFDERYF
few	13	TRBV2	TRBD1	TRBJ2-7	TGTGCCACCCAGACAGGGAGCTCCTACGAGCAGTACTTC	CATQTGSSYEQYF
-	14	TRBV7-9	-	TRBJ2-2	TGTGCCAGTGAAATCCCGGCAGTGGTCGGGGAGCTGTTTTTT	CASEIPAVVGELFF
few	13	TRBV20-1	-	TRBJ2-1	TGCAGTGCTAGAGGTCCTTCTAGCAATGAGCAGTTCTTC	CSARGPSSNEQFF
once	14	TRBV3-1	TRBD1	TRBJ2-5	TGTGCCAGCAGCCAGCCAGGGACAGCGGAGACCCAGTACTTC	CASSQPGTAETQYF
-	16	TRBV20-1	TRBD2	TRBJ2-7	TGCAGTGCCAGCGAGGGAGCGGGAGGCCCAGTAGGGGAGCAGTACTTC	CSASEGAGGPVGEQYF
-	15	TRBV6-6	TRBD2	TRBJ2-3	TGTGCCAGCAGTCCAATCGGCGGGAGTGCAGATACGCAGTATTTT	CASSPIGGSADTQYF
-	16	TRBV20-1	TRBD1	TRBJ2-7	TGCAGTGCTTATGGCCGGGACAGGGGTTATAGTTACGAGCAGTACTTC	CSAYGRDRGYSYEQYF
-	13	TRBV2	-	TRBJ2-7	TGTGCCAGCAGTTTTCTCATTTCCTACGAGCAGTACTTC	CASSFLISYEQYF
few	14	TRBV20-1	TRBD2	TRBJ2-7	TGCAGTGCTCAGACCCAGCGGGGTATCCACGAGCAGTACTTC	CSAQTQRGIHEQYF
-	15	TRBV6-6	TRBD1	TRBJ1-1	TGTGCCAGCACCGCTCCGGGACAGGAGGCTTTCGGAGCTTTCTTT	CASTAPGQEAFGAFF